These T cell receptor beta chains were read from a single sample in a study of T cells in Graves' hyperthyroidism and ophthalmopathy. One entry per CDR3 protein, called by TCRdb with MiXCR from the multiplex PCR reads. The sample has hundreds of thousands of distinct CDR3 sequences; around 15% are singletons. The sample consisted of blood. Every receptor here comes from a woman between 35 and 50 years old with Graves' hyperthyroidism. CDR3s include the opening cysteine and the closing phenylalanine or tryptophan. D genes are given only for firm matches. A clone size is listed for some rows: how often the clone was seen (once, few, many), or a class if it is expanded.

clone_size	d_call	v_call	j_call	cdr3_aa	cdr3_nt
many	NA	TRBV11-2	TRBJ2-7	CASSTDRYSYEQYF	TGTGCCAGCAGCACAGACAGGTACTCCTACGAGCAGTACTTC
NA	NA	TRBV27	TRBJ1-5	CASSSSFAGFDNQPQHF	TGTGCCAGCAGTTCATCGTTCGCGGGTTTTGACAATCAGCCCCAGCATTTT
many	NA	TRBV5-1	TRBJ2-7	CASSLGQYYEQYF	TGTGCCAGCAGCTTAGGGCAGTACTACGAGCAGTACTTC
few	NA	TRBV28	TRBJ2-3	CASSLKLGAGDTQYF	TGTGCCAGCAGTTTAAAACTCGGGGCTGGAGATACGCAGTATTTT
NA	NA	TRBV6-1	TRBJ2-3	CASSGLYEPDTQYF	TGTGCCAGCAGCGGACTCTATGAGCCAGATACGCAGTATTTT
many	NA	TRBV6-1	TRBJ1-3	CASSEALRDGNTIYF	TGTGCCAGCAGTGAAGCTCTCAGGGATGGAAACACCATATATTTT
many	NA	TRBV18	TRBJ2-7	CASSQDDGYEQYF	TGTGCCAGCTCCCAGGATGACGGCTACGAGCAGTACTTC
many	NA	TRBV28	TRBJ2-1	CASPPEGGVWETSYNEQFF	TGTGCCAGCCCTCCCGAGGGGGGGGTTTGGGAGACTTCATACAATGAGCAGTTCTTC
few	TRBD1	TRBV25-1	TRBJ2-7	CASSDLGTGGYEQYF	TGTGCCAGCAGTGATCTCGGGACAGGGGGTTACGAGCAGTACTTC
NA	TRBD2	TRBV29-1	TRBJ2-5	CSVVGGSGSRETQYF	TGCAGCGTTGTGGGGGGGAGCGGGAGTCGAGAGACCCAGTACTTC
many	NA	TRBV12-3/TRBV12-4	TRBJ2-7	CASSLLGVSRGEQYF	TGTGCCAGCAGTTTATTAGGTGTCTCCAGGGGCGAGCAGTACTTC
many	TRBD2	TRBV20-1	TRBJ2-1	CSATVAGGPSYNEQFF	TGCAGTGCTACGGTAGCGGGAGGGCCTTCTTACAATGAGCAGTTCTTC
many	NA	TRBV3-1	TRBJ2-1	CASSQGWKSSYNEQFF	TGTGCCAGCAGCCAAGGATGGAAGAGCTCCTACAATGAGCAGTTCTTC
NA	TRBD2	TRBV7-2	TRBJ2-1	CASSLVAGGDSEQFF	TGTGCCAGCAGCTTAGTAGCGGGAGGGGACAGTGAGCAGTTCTTC
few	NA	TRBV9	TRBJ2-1	CASSVDRAYNEQFF	TGTGCCAGCAGCGTAGACAGGGCCTACAATGAGCAGTTCTTC
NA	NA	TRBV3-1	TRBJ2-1	CASSQEVAQGARGTSGDEQSF	NA
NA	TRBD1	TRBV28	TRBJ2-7	CASSHPVQGQTSYEQYF	TGCGCCAGCAGCCATCCCGTCCAGGGACAGACCTCCTACGAGCAGTACTTC
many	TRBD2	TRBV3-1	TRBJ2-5	CASSQGLAGGETQYF	TGTGCCAGCAGCCAAGGGTTAGCGGGAGGGGAGACCCAGTACTTC
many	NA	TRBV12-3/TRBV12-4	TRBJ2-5	CASSLIGGETQYF	TGTGCCAGCAGTTTGATCGGGGGAGAGACCCAGTACTTC
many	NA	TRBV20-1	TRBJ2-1	CSASIGFNNEQFF	TGCAGTGCTAGCATAGGGTTCAACAATGAGCAGTTCTTC
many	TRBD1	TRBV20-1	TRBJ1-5	CSARPSGTVPYSNQPQHF	TGCAGTGCCAGGCCCTCCGGGACAGTGCCATATAGCAATCAGCCCCAGCATTTT
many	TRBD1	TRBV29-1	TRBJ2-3	CSVKPGQGLTDTQYF	TGCAGCGTGAAACCGGGACAGGGACTTACAGATACGCAGTATTTT
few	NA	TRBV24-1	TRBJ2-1	CATSDKTSYEQFF	TGTGCCACCAGTGACAAAACTAGTTATGAGCAGTTCTTC
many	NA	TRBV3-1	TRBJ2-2	CASSQEERSTGELFF	TGTGCCAGCAGCCAAGAAGAGCGGAGCACCGGGGAGCTGTTTTTT
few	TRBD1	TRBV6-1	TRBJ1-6	CASSDLDRADSPLHF	TGTGCCAGCAGTGATCTAGACAGGGCTGATTCACCCCTCCACTTT
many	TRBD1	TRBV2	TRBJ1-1	CASSPRTGGFQNTEAFF	TGTGCCAGCAGCCCTAGGACAGGGGGCTTTCAGAACACTGAAGCTTTCTTT
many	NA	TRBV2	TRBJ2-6	CASSPPGANVLTF	TGTGCCAGCAGTCCCCCTGGGGCCAACGTCCTGACTTTC
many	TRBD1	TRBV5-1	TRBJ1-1	CASSRTGETEAFF	TGCGCCAGCAGCAGGACAGGGGAGACTGAAGCTTTCTTT
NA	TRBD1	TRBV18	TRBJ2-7	CASSPPRTGIYEQYF	TGTGCCAGCTCACCACCCAGGACAGGTATCTACGAGCAGTACTTC
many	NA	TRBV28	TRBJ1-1	CASSRLDRSNAEAFF	TGTGCCAGCAGTCGACTAGACAGGAGCAACGCGGAAGCTTTCTTT
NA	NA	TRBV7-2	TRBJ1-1	CASSLVPLGGNTEAFF	TGTGCCAGCAGCTTGGTTCCCCTTGGGGGTAACACTGAAGCTTTCTTT
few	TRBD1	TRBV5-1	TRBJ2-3	CASSEGQGVTDTQYF	TGCGCCAGCAGCGAGGGGCAGGGGGTAACAGATACGCAGTATTTT
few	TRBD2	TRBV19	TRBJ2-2	CATEGGPGELFF	TGTGCCACCGAGGGAGGGCCCGGGGAGCTGTTTTTT
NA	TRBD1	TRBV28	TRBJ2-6	CASTWDRGTAGANVLTF	TGTGCCAGCACCTGGGACAGAGGCACCGCTGGGGCCAACGTCCTGACTTTC
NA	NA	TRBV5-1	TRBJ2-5	CASSLDLQGETQYF	TGCGCCAGCAGCTTGGATCTTCAGGGAGAGACCCAGTACTTC
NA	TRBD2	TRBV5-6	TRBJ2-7	CASSLWGGSFENEQYF	TGTGCCAGCAGCTTGTGGGGCGGGAGTTTCGAGAACGAGCAGTACTTC
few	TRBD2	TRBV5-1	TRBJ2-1	CASSSTGTMTYNEQFF	TGCGCCAGCAGCTCTACCGGGACTATGACCTACAATGAGCAGTTCTTC